This T cell receptor beta chain was captured by sequencing in a study of T cells expressing NK-cell markers. The overall study: It was sorted CD3+CD56+NKG2C+, CD3+CD56+NKG2C- and CD3+CD56-NKG2C+ T cells that supplied the TCR beta repertoires. Within the sequenced cohort of eight donors, seven exhibited HCMV seropositivity and one was seronegative. Study-wide results and caveats: Researchers report these clonotypes also headed the CD3+CD56-NKG2C+ fraction in a handful of donors.

Points on this clonotype: What it recognizes is unknown.

Germline-derived CDR1 and CDR2 are KGHDR and SFDVKD. The CDR3 is 14 amino acids. The TCR beta cDNA came from 5'RACE template switching with UMIs. Each CDR3 protein gets one entry in TCRdb, which reprocessed the 5' RACE reads and gives no DNA. This table lists 350,000 to 400,000 distinct CDR3 sequences. Sequenced input: blood T cells: a sorted CD56 or NKG2C T cell subset, CD4+ or CD8+ T cells, or bulk PBMC T cells (not recorded which). The chain employs TRBV24-1 and TRBJ2-2; no DNA is available, so the TRBD1 call from TCRdb remains unchecked. The TCR was taken from a woman aged 50 to 60 in good health. CDR3 in amino acids: CATSLAVGGGELFF.